This TCR beta chain appears in the sequencing data of a study of OX40 agonist ivuxolimab in advanced cancers. Background on the whole study: Ivuxolimab was a fully human IgG2 agonistic monoclonal antibody targeting the costimulatory receptor OX40 (CD134). The dose-escalation cohort was about 86% male with a mean age of about 54 years, ranging from 23 to 79. Patients were allowed to have had prior anti-PD-1, anti-PD-L1 or anti-CTLA-4 therapy, and around 40% of the dose-escalation patients had previously received checkpoint inhibitors. Intravenous ivuxolimab was administered to patients every 2 weeks at six dose levels: 0.01, 0.1, 0.3, 1.5, 3 and 10 mg/kg. Peripheral TCRbeta sequencing aimed to test whether ivuxolimab altered TCR sequence diversity and caused clonal T-cell expansion. Of the roughly 52 patients in dose escalation, some 20 had hepatocellular carcinoma, some 15 had melanoma, 9 had renal cell carcinoma and 9 had head and neck cancer. Three dose-escalation patients achieved partial responses, one with hepatocellular carcinoma and two with cutaneous melanoma. The paper describes the monotherapy dose-escalation part (N = 52 patients) of the phase I trial of ivuxolimab. General study outcomes and caveats: In the 0.1-3.0 mg/kg groups, partial responders were among the patients with the lowest normalized peripheral clonal expansion, particularly in CD8+ T cells. After ivuxolimab, expanded clones were on average more numerous among CD8+ T cells than among CD4+ T cells. The antigen specificity of the clonally expanded peripheral T cells was not determined. Low levels of normalized T-cell clonal expansion were also seen in some nonresponding patients. Clonal expansion of both CD4+ and CD8+ blood T cells was observed from baseline to week 6 at doses 0.1 to 3.0 mg/kg.

V and J lose 5 bases and 3 bases, and a span of 11 bases separates them. The CDR3 numbers 14 residues from cysteine through phenylalanine. Only the CDR3 part of the read is kept: 42 bases, read in frame from the first base. In the germline V gene (reference sequence), CDR1 corresponds to MNHEY and CDR2 to SMNVEV. With respect to this clone: The antigen it binds to is not known. Base quality data are lacking; no much larger clone is found one base away.

The trial excluded patients who had a history of autoimmune disease or were on systemic immunosuppression. In every dose cohort, peripheral blood was drawn for TCR sequencing at baseline, cycle 4 day 1, and cycle 7 day 1. Samples came from an open-label, multicenter, first-in-human phase I dose-escalation trial of ivuxolimab. Adults with locally advanced or metastatic melanoma, renal cell carcinoma, hepatocellular carcinoma or head and neck squamous cell carcinoma were enrolled in the trial. CD4+ and CD8+ T cells were sorted separately from peripheral blood before TCR sequencing. For sequencing of the TCRbeta CDR3 region, genomic DNA was extracted from the sorted cells. The immunoSEQ Assay was used to sequence the TCRbeta CDR3 regions. Imported from immuneACCESS, the table was reduced by TCRdb to in-frame sequences with V and J called. These copies leave out some clones; in studies compared against another copy, an unresolved V gene accounts for under half, and the cause of the remainder is not known. Counted in this sample were about 34,000 clones; 80% to 95% of them appeared once. The ten top clones hold under 5.5% of the sample.

This specimen consisted of CD4+ or CD8+ T cells sorted from blood, obtained in a trial of the OX40 agonist ivuxolimab. This clonotype was sampled from an adult with an advanced solid tumor such as melanoma, head and neck, liver or kidney cancer. Recombination connected TRBV27 to TRBJ2-1; the D segment could be TRBD2, given 5 matching bases. The CDR3 in this case is CASSPYRDYNEQFF. The DNA sequence reads TGTGCCAGCAGTCCGTACCGGGACTACAATGAGCAGTTCTTC.